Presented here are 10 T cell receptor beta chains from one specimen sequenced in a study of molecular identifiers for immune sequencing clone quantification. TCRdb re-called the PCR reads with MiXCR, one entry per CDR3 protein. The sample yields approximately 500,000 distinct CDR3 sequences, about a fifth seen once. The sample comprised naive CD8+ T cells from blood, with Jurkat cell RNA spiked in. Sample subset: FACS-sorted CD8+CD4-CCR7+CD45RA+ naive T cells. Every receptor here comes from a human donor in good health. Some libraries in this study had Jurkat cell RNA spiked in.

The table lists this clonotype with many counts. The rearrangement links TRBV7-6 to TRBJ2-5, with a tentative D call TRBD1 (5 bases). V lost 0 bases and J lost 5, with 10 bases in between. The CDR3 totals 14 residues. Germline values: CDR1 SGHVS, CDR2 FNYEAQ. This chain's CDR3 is CASSLATGGETQYF. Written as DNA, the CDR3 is TGTGCCAGCAGCTTAGCAACAGGCGGTGAGACCCAGTACTTC.

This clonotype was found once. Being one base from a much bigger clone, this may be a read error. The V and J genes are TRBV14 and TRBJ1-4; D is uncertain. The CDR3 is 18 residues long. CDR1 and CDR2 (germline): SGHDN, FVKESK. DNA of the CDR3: TGTGCCAGCAGCCAAGATCTTTTCCACCCCGGAACTAATGAAAAACTGCTTTTT. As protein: CASSQDLFHPGTNEKLLF. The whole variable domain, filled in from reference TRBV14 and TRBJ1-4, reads EAGVTQFPSHSVIEKGQTVTLRCDPISGHDNLYWYRRVMGKEIKFLLHFVKESKQDESGMPNNRFLAERTGGTYSTLKVQPAELEDSGVYFCASSQDLFHPGTNEKLLFGSGTQLSVL.

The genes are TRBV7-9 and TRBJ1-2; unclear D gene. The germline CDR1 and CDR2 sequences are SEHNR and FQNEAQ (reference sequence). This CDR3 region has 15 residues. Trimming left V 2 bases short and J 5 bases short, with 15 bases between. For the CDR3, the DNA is TGTGCCAGCAGCTTATTGGCTGGATGGGAGTATGGCTACACCTTC. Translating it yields CASSLLAGWEYGYTF.

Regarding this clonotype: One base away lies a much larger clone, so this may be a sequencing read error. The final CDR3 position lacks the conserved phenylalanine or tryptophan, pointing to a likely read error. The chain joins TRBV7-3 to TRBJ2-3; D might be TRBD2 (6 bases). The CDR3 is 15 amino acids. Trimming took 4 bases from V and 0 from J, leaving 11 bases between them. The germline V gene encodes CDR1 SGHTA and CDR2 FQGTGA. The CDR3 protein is CASSSGLRSTDTQYS. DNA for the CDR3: TGTGCCAGCAGCTCGGGACTGAGGAGCACAGATACGCAGTATTCT.

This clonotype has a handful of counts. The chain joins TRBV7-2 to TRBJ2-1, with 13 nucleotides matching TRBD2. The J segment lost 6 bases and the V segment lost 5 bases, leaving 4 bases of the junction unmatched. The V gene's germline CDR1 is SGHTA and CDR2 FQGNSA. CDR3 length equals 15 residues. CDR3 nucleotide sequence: TGTGCCAGCAGCAAACTAGCGGGGGGGCCCAATGAGCAGTTCTTC. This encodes CASSKLAGGPNEQFF.

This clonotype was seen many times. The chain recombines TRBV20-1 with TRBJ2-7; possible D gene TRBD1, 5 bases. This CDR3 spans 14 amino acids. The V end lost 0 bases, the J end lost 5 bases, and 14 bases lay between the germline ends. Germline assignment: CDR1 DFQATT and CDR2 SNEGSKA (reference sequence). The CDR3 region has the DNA TGCAGTGCTAGAGATAGGAAGGGGTACAACGAGCAGTACTTC. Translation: CSARDRKGYNEQYF.

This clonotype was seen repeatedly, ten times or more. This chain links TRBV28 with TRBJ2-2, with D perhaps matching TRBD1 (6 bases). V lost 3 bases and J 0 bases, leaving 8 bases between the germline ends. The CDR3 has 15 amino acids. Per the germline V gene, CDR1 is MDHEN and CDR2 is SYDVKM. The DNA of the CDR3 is TGTGCCAGCAGTTTCAGGGGCCCGAACACCGGGGAGCTGTTTTTT. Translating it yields CASSFRGPNTGELFF.

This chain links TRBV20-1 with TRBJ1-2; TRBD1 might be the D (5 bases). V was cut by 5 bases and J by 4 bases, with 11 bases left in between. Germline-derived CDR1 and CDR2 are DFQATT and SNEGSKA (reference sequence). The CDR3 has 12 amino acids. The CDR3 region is CSAPRAGYGYTF. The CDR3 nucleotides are TGCAGTGCTCCCAGGGCTGGCTATGGCTACACCTTC.

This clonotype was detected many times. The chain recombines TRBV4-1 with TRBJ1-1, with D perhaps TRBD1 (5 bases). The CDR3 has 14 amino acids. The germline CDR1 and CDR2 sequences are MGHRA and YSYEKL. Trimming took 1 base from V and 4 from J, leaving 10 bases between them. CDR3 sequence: CASSQGDGGTEAFF. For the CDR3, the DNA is TGCGCCAGCAGCCAAGGGGACGGTGGCACTGAAGCTTTCTTT.

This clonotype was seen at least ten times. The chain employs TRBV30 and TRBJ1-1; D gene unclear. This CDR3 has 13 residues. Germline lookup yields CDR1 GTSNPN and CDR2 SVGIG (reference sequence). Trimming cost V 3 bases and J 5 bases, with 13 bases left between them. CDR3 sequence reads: CAWRVGLGTEAFF. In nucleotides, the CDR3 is TGTGCCTGGAGGGTGGGCCTCGGGACTGAAGCTTTCTTT.